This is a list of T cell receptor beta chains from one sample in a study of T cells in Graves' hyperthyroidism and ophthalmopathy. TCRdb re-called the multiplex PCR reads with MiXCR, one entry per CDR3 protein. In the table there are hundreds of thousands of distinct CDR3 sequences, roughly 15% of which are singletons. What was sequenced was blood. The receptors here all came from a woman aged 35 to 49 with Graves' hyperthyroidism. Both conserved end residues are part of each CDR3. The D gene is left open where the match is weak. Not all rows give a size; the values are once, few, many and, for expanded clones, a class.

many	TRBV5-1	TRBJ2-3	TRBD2	TGCGCCAGCAGCAGGGCGGGAGGCTCGTCAGATACGCAGTATTTT	CASSRAGGSSDTQYF
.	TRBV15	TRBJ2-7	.	TGTGCCTCGGGCAGGGTCAATTCGTACGAGCAGTACTTC	CASGRVNSYEQYF
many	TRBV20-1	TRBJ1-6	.	TGCAGTGCACCCAGGGGCCGGATTTCACCCCTCCACTTT	CSAPRGRISPLHF
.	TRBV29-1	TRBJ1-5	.	TGCAGCGTTGCAGGGTCCAATCAGCCCCAGCATTTT	CSVAGSNQPQHF
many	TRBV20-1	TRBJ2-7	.	TGCAGTGCTAGAGACCCCGGGGGCAGTTCCTCCTACGAGCAGTACTTC	CSARDPGGSSSYEQYF
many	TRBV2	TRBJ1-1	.	TGTGCCAGCCATCCGGGCCTGAACACTGAAGCTTTCTTT	CASHPGLNTEAFF
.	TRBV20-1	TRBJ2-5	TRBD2	TGCAGTGCAACCGGGACTAGCGGGAGGGGATCAGAGACCCAGTACTTC	CSATGTSGRGSETQYF
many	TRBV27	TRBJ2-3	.	TGTGCCAGCAGTTTACTCGGGAGCGTCCCAGATACGCAGTATTTT	CASSLLGSVPDTQYF
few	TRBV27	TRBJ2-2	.	TGTGCCAGCAGTTTATGGCCCTACCCTAACACCGGGGAGCTGTTTTTT	CASSLWPYPNTGELFF
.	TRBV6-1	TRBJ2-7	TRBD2	TGTGCCAGCAGTGAATCTAGCGGGAGAGGATACGAGCAGTACTTC	CASSESSGRGYEQYF
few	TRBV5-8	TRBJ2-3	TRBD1	TGTGCCAGCATCATCCCGGGACAGGGGGTCACAAATACGCAGTATTTT	CASIIPGQGVTNTQYF
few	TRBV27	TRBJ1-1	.	TGTGCCAGCAGTTTGGGCCGCGGGGGAAGGACTGAAGCTTTCTTT	CASSLGRGGRTEAFF
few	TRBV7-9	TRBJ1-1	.	TGTGCCAGCAGCTGGCGGACTGAGAACACTGAAGCTTTCTTT	CASSWRTENTEAFF
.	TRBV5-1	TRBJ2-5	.	TGCGCCAGCAGCTTACAATTTACAGGGCTAGAGACCCAGTACTTC	CASSLQFTGLETQYF
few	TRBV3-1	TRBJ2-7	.	TGTGCCAGCAGCCAAGTTGCGTTGGCAGGCTACGAGCAGTACTTC	CASSQVALAGYEQYF
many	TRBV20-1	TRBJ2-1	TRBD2	TGCAGTGCTAGGGGACTAGCGGTTCGGGAGCAGTTCTTC	CSARGLAVREQFF
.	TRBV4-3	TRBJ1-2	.	TGCGCCAGCAGCCAAAATTATCTAGGGCGACCTAACTATGGCTACACCTTC	CASSQNYLGRPNYGYTF
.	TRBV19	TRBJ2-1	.	TGTGCCAGTAGCCTCACGGGAGTGTCGGATGAGCAGTTCTTC	CASSLTGVSDEQFF
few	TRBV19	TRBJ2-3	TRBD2	TGTGCCAGTAGTACCAGACTAGCGGGAGCAGGGACAGATACGCAGTATTTT	CASSTRLAGAGTDTQYF
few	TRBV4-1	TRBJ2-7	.	TGCGCCAGCAGCCAAGATGGCTCCTATCGCTACGAGCAGTACTTC	CASSQDGSYRYEQYF
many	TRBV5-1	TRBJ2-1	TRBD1	TGCGCCAGCAGCTTGGGGGACAGCGATAACAATGAGCAGTTCTTC	CASSLGDSDNNEQFF
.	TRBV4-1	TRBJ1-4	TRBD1	TGCGCCAGCAGCCAGGGACAGGGCATTACTGCGACTAATGAAAAACTGTTTTTT	CASSQGQGITATNEKLFF
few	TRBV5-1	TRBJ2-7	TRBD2	TGCGCCAGCAGCTTGGAGGGACTAGCGGGGGAGCAGTACTTC	CASSLEGLAGEQYF
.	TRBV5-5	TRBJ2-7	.	TGTGCCAGCAGCTCACTCCAGGGAATTGACGAGCAGTACTTC	CASSSLQGIDEQYF
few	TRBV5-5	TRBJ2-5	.	TGTGCCAGCAGCTCCGTGGGGACGGGTGGGGAGACCCAGTACTTC	CASSSVGTGGETQYF
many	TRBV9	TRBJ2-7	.	TGTGCCAGCAGCCCGGGGGCGGAAGCCTACGAGCAGTACTTC	CASSPGAEAYEQYF